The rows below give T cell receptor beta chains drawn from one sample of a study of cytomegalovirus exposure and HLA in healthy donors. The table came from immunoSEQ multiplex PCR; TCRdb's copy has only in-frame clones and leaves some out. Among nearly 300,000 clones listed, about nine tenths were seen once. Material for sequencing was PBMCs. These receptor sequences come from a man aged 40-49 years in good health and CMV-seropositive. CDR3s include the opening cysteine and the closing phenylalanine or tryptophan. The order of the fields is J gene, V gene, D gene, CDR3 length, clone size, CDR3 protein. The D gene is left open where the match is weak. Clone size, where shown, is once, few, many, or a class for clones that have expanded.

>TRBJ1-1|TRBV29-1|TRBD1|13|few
CSASTGGGGEAFF
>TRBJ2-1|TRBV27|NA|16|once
CASSLISLANYNEQFF
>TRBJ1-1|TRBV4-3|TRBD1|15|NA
CASSQGTGSITEAFF
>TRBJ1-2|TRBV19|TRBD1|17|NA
CASSRTPGTGDLYGYTF
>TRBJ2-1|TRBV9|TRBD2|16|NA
CASSAIAGGPYNEQFF
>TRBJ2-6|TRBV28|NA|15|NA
CASSPRGSGANVLTF
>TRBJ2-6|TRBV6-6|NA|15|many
CASSATGIGANVLTF
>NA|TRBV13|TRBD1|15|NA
CASSRRGQGWNEQYF
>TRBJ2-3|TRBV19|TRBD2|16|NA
CASSAGTSGITDTQYF
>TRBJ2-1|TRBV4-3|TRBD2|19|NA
CASSQVGGLAGPADNEQFF
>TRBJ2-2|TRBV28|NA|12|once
CASTLVTGELFF
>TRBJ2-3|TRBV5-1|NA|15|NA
CASSLEQPLEDTQYF
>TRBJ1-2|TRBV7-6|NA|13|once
CASSPGQLRGYTF
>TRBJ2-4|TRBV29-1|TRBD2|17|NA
CSVEDPASGREGNIQYF
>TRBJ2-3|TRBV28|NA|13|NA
CASRDTYTDTQYF
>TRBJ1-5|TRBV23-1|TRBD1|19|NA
CASSQHPPSDRDFNQPQHF
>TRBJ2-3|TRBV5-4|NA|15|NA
CASSLPGPDTDTQYF
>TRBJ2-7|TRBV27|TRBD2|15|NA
CASSYTSGSFYEQYF
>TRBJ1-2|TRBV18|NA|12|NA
CASSPLQEGYTF
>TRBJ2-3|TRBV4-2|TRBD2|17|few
CASSQDWTSDSTDTQYF
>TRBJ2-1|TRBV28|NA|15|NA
CASSFPTAPYNEQFF
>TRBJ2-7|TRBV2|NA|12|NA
CASSTSSYEQYF
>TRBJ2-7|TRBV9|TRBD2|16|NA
CASSPEGREEPYEQYF
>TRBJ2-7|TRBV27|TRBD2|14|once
CASGGGTDSYEQYF
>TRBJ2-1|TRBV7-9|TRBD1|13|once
CASSSGTDNEQFF
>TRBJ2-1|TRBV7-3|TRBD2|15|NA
CASSSGLAADNEQFF
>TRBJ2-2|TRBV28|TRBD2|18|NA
CASSTWTSGRVNTGELFF
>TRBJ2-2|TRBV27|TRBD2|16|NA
CASSFRAGVRTGELFF
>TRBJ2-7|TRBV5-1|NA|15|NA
CASKGPGRETYEQYF